This is a list of T cell receptor beta chains from one sample in a study of blood T cell repertoires in COVID-19. Libraries were prepared by immunoSEQ multiplex PCR; TCRdb keeps only in-frame clonotypes and omits some of them. Here the sample spans tens of thousands of clones, nearly 80% being singletons. Sequencing was done on a sample of peripheral blood. The receptors shown here come from a human donor in a cohort sampled during active COVID-19. Both conserved end residues are part of each CDR3. The D gene is left open where the match is weak. Not every row has a clone size; where given, it reads once, few, many or a size class.

cdr3_aa	cdr3_nt	v_call	clone_size	j_call	d_call
CASSLGQGVEYTF	TGTGCCAGCAGTTTGGGACAGGGGGTTGAGTACACCTTC	TRBV12-3/TRBV12-4	-	TRBJ1-2	TRBD1
CAISESSGEGNTQYF	TGTGCCATCAGTGAGTCAAGCGGGGAAGGGAATACGCAGTATTTT	TRBV10-3	-	TRBJ2-3	TRBD2
CASSTTVGQETQYF	TGCGCCAGCAGCACGACAGTGGGCCAAGAGACCCAGTACTTC	TRBV5-1	-	TRBJ2-5	-
CASSLGLAGGPWEQYF	TGCGCCAGCAGCTTGGGACTAGCGGGAGGGCCATGGGAGCAGTACTTC	TRBV5-1	-	TRBJ2-7	TRBD2
CASSLTVSYEQYF	TGTGCCAGCAGTTTAACGGTTTCTTACGAGCAGTACTTC	TRBV27	-	TRBJ2-7	-
CASSSTAADREQFF	TGTGCCAGCAGCTCGACTGCGGCCGATCGAGAGCAGTTCTTC	TRBV7-2	-	TRBJ2-1	-
CASKSQGPSTDTQYF	TGTGCCAGTAAGTCCCAGGGTCCTAGCACAGATACGCAGTATTTT	TRBV19	once	TRBJ2-3	-
CAAGRLRNTEAFF	TGTGCCGCGGGACGGCTTAGGAACACTGAAGCTTTCTTT	TRBV30	once	TRBJ1-1	-
CASSLVESRGEKLFF	TGTGCCAGCAGCTTAGTGGAGTCACGCGGGGAAAAACTGTTTTTT	TRBV7-9	-	TRBJ1-4	-
CASRPPGYEQYF	TGTGCCAGCAGACCTCCGGGGTACGAGCAGTACTTC	TRBV12-3/TRBV12-4	-	TRBJ2-7	-
CASSSTRMSSYNSPLHF	TGTGCCAGCAGCTCCACCCGCATGAGCTCCTATAATTCACCCCTCCACTTT	TRBV27	once	TRBJ1-6	-
CASSVVVPGEQFF	TGTGCCAGCAGCGTAGTAGTCCCTGGTGAGCAGTTCTTC	TRBV9	-	TRBJ2-1	-
CASSLAISSYNEQFF	TGTGCCAGCAGCTTAGCGATCAGCTCCTACAATGAGCAGTTCTTC	TRBV7-8	-	TRBJ2-1	-
CASSPQISGRADTQYF	TGTGCCAGCTCACCACAAATAAGCGGGAGGGCAGATACGCAGTATTTT	TRBV18	-	TRBJ2-3	TRBD2
CASSVYTSGASF	TGTGCCAGCAGTGTTTATACTAGCGGGGCTTCCTTC	TRBV2	once	TRBJ2-7	TRBD2
CASSFGGGNNEQFF	TGTGCCAGCAGCTTTGGCGGGGGTAACAATGAGCAGTTCTTC	TRBV5-6	-	TRBJ2-1	TRBD2
CASSLVRGGLSEQFF	TGTGCCAGCAGCTTAGTGCGGGGGGGCCTTAGTGAGCAGTTCTTC	TRBV7-2	-	TRBJ2-1	TRBD2
CASSLGTDYGYTF	TGTGCCAGCAGCTTAGGGACAGATTATGGCTACACCTTC	TRBV5-6	-	TRBJ1-2	TRBD1
CASSLDGGVSEQFF	TGCGCCAGCAGCTTGGACGGCGGGGTGAGTGAGCAGTTCTTC	TRBV5-1	-	TRBJ2-1	-
CASSPTLRTGEEKLFF	TGTGCCAGCTCACCCACTCTCAGGACCGGGGAGGAAAAACTGTTTTTT	TRBV18	-	TRBJ1-4	-
CASRPVRGSSYNEQFF	TGTGCCAGCAGACCCGTCCGGGGTAGCTCCTACAATGAGCAGTTCTTC	TRBV11-2	-	TRBJ2-1	-
CASSPGTDSYEQYF	TGTGCCAGCTCACCGGGGACAGATTCCTACGAGCAGTACTTC	TRBV18	-	TRBJ2-7	TRBD1
CASSPRTSGATDTQYF	TGCGCCAGCAGCCCCCGGACTAGCGGGGCCACAGATACGCAGTATTTT	TRBV5-1	-	TRBJ2-3	TRBD2
CASKPRGLGSPLHF	TGTGCCAGCAAACCTAGGGGTTTAGGGTCACCCCTCCACTTT	TRBV6-5	many	TRBJ1-6	-
CASSFGQDQAFF	TGTGCCAGCAGCTTCGGACAGGATCAAGCTTTCTTT	TRBV7-9	-	TRBJ1-1	TRBD1
CATSRDPGLAFYNEQFF	TGTGCCACCAGCAGAGATCCGGGACTAGCGTTCTACAATGAGCAGTTCTTC	TRBV15	few	TRBJ2-1	TRBD2
CASSLAEQETQYF	TGTGCCAGCAGCTTAGCGGAGCAAGAGACCCAGTACTTC	TRBV7-2	-	TRBJ2-5	-
CASSRRQGPPQGYTF	TGTGCCAGCTCACGGCGACAGGGGCCACCGCAGGGCTACACCTTC	TRBV18	-	TRBJ1-2	TRBD1
CASSPSGGAAGANVLTF	TGTGCCAGCTCACCTAGCGGGGGGGCCGCTGGGGCCAACGTCCTGACTTTC	TRBV18	-	TRBJ2-6	TRBD2
CASSITGGRRLAKNIQYF	TGTGCCAGTAGTATAACGGGAGGACGTCGGCTAGCCAAAAACATTCAGTACTTC	TRBV19	-	TRBJ2-4	TRBD2
CASSLRSSYNSPLHF	TGTGCCAGCAGTTTACGGAGCTCCTATAATTCACCCCTCCACTTT	TRBV27	-	TRBJ1-6	-
CASSAGTGFVNEQFF	TGTGCCAGCAGCGCCGGGACAGGGTTCGTGAATGAGCAGTTCTTC	TRBV9	-	TRBJ2-1	TRBD1
CASSSLGRALYGYTF	TGTGCCAGCAGCTCCCTCGGGAGGGCCCTCTATGGCTACACCTTC	TRBV7-2	-	TRBJ1-2	-
CASTRDRTTNEKLFF	TGTGCCAGCACCCGGGACAGAACAACTAATGAAAAACTGTTTTTT	TRBV2	-	TRBJ1-4	TRBD1
CSVGGLADYNEQFF	TGCAGCGTTGGCGGGCTAGCGGACTACAATGAGCAGTTCTTC	TRBV29-1	-	TRBJ2-1	TRBD2
CASSSRDRSPETQYF	TGTGCCAGCTCATCCCGGGACAGGTCGCCGGAGACCCAGTACTTC	TRBV18	-	TRBJ2-5	TRBD1
CASSNAGGSSYNEQFF	TGTGCCAGCAGCAACGCCGGTGGGAGCTCCTACAATGAGCAGTTCTTC	TRBV7-3	-	TRBJ2-1	-
CASSPAGTDTQYF	TGCGCCAGCAGCCCTGCGGGCACAGATACGCAGTATTTT	TRBV4-1	few	TRBJ2-3	-
CASGTREGSTDTQYF	TGTGCCAGCGGGACACGAGAAGGTAGCACAGATACGCAGTATTTT	TRBV2	-	TRBJ2-3	-
CASSQLAGVNEQFF	TGTGCCAGCAGCCAACTAGCGGGGGTCAATGAGCAGTTCTTC	TRBV3-1/TRBV3-2	-	TRBJ2-1	TRBD2
CASSGQGGYNEQFF	TGTGCCAGCAGTGGGCAGGGCGGTTACAATGAGCAGTTCTTC	TRBV2	-	TRBJ2-1	-